Sequencing of this TCR beta chain was carried out in a study of molecular identifiers for immune sequencing clone quantification. Study-wide points: Molecules of identical TCR sharing a barcode could underestimate highly expanded clone sizes. The study found clones above 20 RNA copies held over 97% of effector molecules and under 1% in naive cells.

Between about 19,000 and 1,100,000 sorted cells, with 10%, 30% or 50% RNA, yielded naive CD8 libraries. Using its own MiXCR run on the PCR reads, TCRdb lists one record per CDR3 protein. Of about 65,000 distinct CDR3 sequences detected, around 20% appear once; the ten largest clones hold less than 2%. Many counts were recorded for this clonotype. Antigen unknown. CDR3 length: 14 residues. Germline values: CDR1 LGHNT, CDR2 FRNRAP. With 0 bases clipped from V and 9 bases from J, the junction kept 7 bases outside the gene matches. J is TRBJ2-5 and V is TRBV12-5; 7 bases are shared with TRBD1. Sequenced input: naive CD8+ T cells from blood, with Jurkat cell RNA spiked in. Noted subset: FACS-sorted CD8+CD4-CCR7+CD45RA+ naive T cells. The source of this sequence is a human donor in good health. Some libraries in this study had Jurkat cell RNA spiked in. Written as DNA, the CDR3 is TGTGCTAGTGGTTTGGTGGACAGGCCCGGGGCCCAGTACTTC. It specifies CASGLVDRPGAQYF. Full variable domain (outside the CDR3, taken from reference TRBV12-5 and TRBJ2-5): DARVTQTPRHKVTEMGQEVTMRCQPILGHNTVFWYRQTMMQGLELLAYFRNRAPLDDSGMPKDRFSAEMPDATLATLKIQPSEPRDSAVYFCASGLVDRPGAQYFGPGTRLLVL.